Listed below are T cell receptor beta chains from one sample, sequenced in a study of cytomegalovirus exposure and HLA in healthy donors. Here immunoSEQ multiplex PCR was the method, and the copy in TCRdb shows in-frame clones only, minus some. Among under 250,000 clones listed, around 86% were seen once. Sequenced sample: PBMCs. The receptor source for this set is a woman younger than 30 in good health and CMV-seropositive. Both conserved end residues are part of each CDR3. D genes are given only for firm matches.

CASSYEDTNTGELFF,TGTGCCAGCAGTTACGAGGACACCAACACCGGGGAGCTGTTTTTT,TRBJ2-2,TRBV6-6,-
CASSFSDRAGYGYTF,TGTGCCAGCAGTTTCAGTGACAGGGCTGGCTATGGCTACACCTTC,TRBJ1-2,TRBV27,TRBD1
CASSVQGSLYGYTF,TGTGCCAGCAGCGTTCAGGGTTCTTTGTATGGCTACACCTTC,TRBJ1-2,TRBV9,-
CASSQRRGLRQTQYF,TGTGCCAGCAGCCAGCGGAGGGGGCTACGGCAGACCCAGTACTTC,TRBJ2-5,TRBV14,-
CASSPGGTANTEAFF,TGTGCCAGCAGCCCAGGGGGGACAGCGAACACTGAAGCTTTCTTT,TRBJ1-1,TRBV9,TRBD1
CASSIPHPAGGPDTQYF,TGTGCCAGTAGTATCCCCCATCCAGCGGGAGGGCCAGATACGCAGTATTTT,TRBJ2-3,TRBV19,TRBD2
CASSLPSGQRSEKLFF,TGCGCCAGCAGCTTGCCCTCGGGACAAAGAAGCGAAAAACTGTTTTTT,TRBJ1-4,TRBV5-1,-
CATSTFPTREGRNKNIQYF,TGTGCCACCAGCACCTTTCCCACGAGGGAGGGCCGGAACAAAAACATTCAGTACTTC,TRBJ2-4,TRBV15,TRBD2
CASAPQGADEQFF,TGCGCCAGCGCCCCTCAAGGGGCAGATGAGCAGTTCTTC,TRBJ2-1,TRBV5-1,-
CASSQAQGAQEAFF,TGTGCCAGCTCACAGGCACAGGGGGCCCAGGAAGCTTTCTTT,TRBJ1-1,TRBV2,TRBD1
CASSPDRGRDAEAFF,TGTGCCAGCAGTCCCGACAGGGGTAGGGACGCTGAAGCTTTCTTT,TRBJ1-1,TRBV27,TRBD1
CASSLGRNRLYYEQYF,TGTGCCAGCAGCTTAGGGAGGAACAGACTCTACTACGAGCAGTACTTC,TRBJ2-7,TRBV7-9,-
CASSITSGGEQYF,TGTGCCAGTAGTATTACTAGCGGCGGGGAGCAGTACTTC,TRBJ2-7,TRBV19,TRBD2
CASSLAVAGVVSYEQYF,TGTGCCAGCAGCTTAGCAGTAGCGGGAGTCGTATCCTACGAGCAGTACTTC,TRBJ2-7,TRBV7-9,TRBD2
CASSVDGRDYNEQFF,TGTGCCAGCAGCGTAGACGGGAGGGATTACAATGAGCAGTTCTTC,TRBJ2-1,TRBV9,TRBD2